Described below is a single T cell receptor beta chain sequence and its context. The data were taken from a study of T-cell reconstitution after alpha-beta-depleted transplantation in children. This CDR3 comprises 13 residues. Germline loops: CDR1 GTSNPN, CDR2 SVGIG (reference sequence). V was trimmed by 2 bases and J by 2 bases, leaving 7 bases between them. Unique molecular identifiers were used to barcode this TCRbeta library. TCRdb re-called the PCR reads through MiXCR, storing one row per CDR3 protein. The sample has hundreds of thousands of distinct CDR3 sequences; approximately 15% are singletons.

The chain employs TRBV30 and TRBJ1-5; TRBD1 might be the D (5 bases). The receptor was derived from a human donor who donated a stem cell graft to a child with acute myeloid leukemia. The material was PBMCs from the stem cell graft donor, obtained from the stem cell graft. Here the CDR3 DNA reads TGTGCCTGGAGTTTACAGGGCAATCAGCCCCAGCATTTT. Its protein is CAWSLQGNQPQHF.